The present T cell receptor beta chain was sequenced within a study of shared clonotypes between healthy human individuals (dated by TCRdb to between 2020 and 2021). Looking at the study overall: The cohort comprised a couple of women and a few men aged 18 to 49 years. Per donor, three plates each were used for CD4 naive and CD4 memory, two for CD8 naive, and one for CD8 memory. Leukapheresis yielded between about 0.9 and 8.9 billion PBMCs per donor. Libraries were prepared and TCR repertoires were sequenced by different laboratories using diverse techniques, in order to increase sequencing depth and limit assay-specific biases. Blood TCR repertoires of several healthy adults were deeply sequenced to estimate repertoire size and the extent of clonotype sharing between individuals.

The V end gives up 0 bases and the J end 7 bases, leaving 3 bases in the junction not matched to a gene. There are 15 amino acids in the CDR3, from cysteine to phenylalanine inclusive. Solely the CDR3 DNA is kept, with 45 bases framed from the first base. Sequences MNHEY (CDR1) and SMNVEV (CDR2) are obtained from the germline V gene (reference sequence). Here is what the overall study found, with its caveats: Compared with non-shared clonotypes, clonotypes shared by all four sorted-subset donors had higher generation probabilities. Pairwise subsampling indicated that sequencing depth was expected to affect the degree of clonotype sharing among donors. Estimated clonotype richness was generally larger for naive than for memory subsets. Because the study included a small number of donors, the genetic and exposure-history diversity represented was limited. Sampling was restricted to blood, and TCR repertoires in tissue are likely to differ from TCR repertoires in blood. Across a few donors, approximately 5% of naive CD4, over 3% of naive CD8, under 2.5% of memory CD4, and approximately 0.42% of memory CD8 clonotypes were shared. Even with the large sequencing depth, rarefaction of the sorted-subset datasets indicated that sequencing was incomplete.

A remark on this clone: What antigen it recognizes has not been identified. No much larger clone is present one base from it, and per-base qualities are unavailable.

Using the deep immunoSEQ assay, TCR CDR3 regions were amplified from genomic DNA by multiplex PCR. Extracted genomic DNA from each cell subset was spread evenly across all wells of several immunoSEQ 96-well plates, with each plate serving as a replicate. For sorted subsets, each replicate PCR was loaded with 200 to 250 ng genomic DNA, equivalent to approximately 27,000 T cell genomes. The purified libraries were quantified using a Qubit 3.0 fluorometer, sized with a Bioanalyzer 2100, and then quantified again using the KAPA Library Quantification kit. Every immunoSEQ 96-well plate was sequenced on a dedicated single-read 150-cycle Illumina NextSeq 550 flow cell. Regarding the original processing steps: The immunoSEQ output contained only junctional sequences without quality scores, so filtering could not match that applied to full-length reads. Sequences were annotated with PyIR, a Python wrapper for IgBLAST v1.9, using IMGT germline references to assign V/J genes and CDR3. Reads were removed for weak V/J assignments (E-value above 1e-6), missing CDR3, stop codons, out-of-frame junctions, or ambiguous translated residues. A V3J clonotype was defined by an identical inferred V gene, J gene, and CDR3 amino acid sequence. To compute the percentage overlap between repertoires, the number of shared unique clonotypes was divided by the size of the smaller repertoire. Richness of each repertoire was evaluated using RTK rarefaction, the Chao1 estimator, and Recon v2.1 estimates of unobserved clonotypes. OLGA was used to compute generation probabilities for all TCRbeta clonotypes that the gDNA method yielded from a few donors. TCRdb mirrors the immuneACCESS table, restricted to in-frame sequences. Some clones are absent from its copies; in checked studies, under half trace to an unresolved V gene, and the reason for the others is unknown. The DNA gave D and trimming, while V, J and clone size come from that table. The sample table lists millions of clones, around nine tenths of them with a count of one. Of the sample, roughly 0.14% is held by the ten largest clones.

The donors were healthy, HIV-negative adults with no recently reported acute infections or vaccinations. Every donor was a Caucasian adult living in Nashville, Tennessee, USA. Magnetic negative selection was used to enrich CD4+ T cells, after which naive cells were positively selected on CD45RA and the negative fraction became the memory subset. Blood was obtained by leukapheresis, after which PBMCs were separated by Ficoll-Histopaque density gradient centrifugation and cryopreserved in liquid nitrogen vapor phase. Analytical flow cytometry was used to check the purity and quantity of each magnetically sorted T cell population. Each sorted fraction had its genomic DNA isolated and then quantified by UV absorbance on a Nanodrop 2000c.

The chain links TRBV27 with TRBJ1-6, and TRBD1 matches 7 of the central bases. This receptor was obtained from a man younger than 30 in good health. Material for sequencing was naive CD4+ T cells sorted from blood. What this sample's cell subset or site label stands for: CD45RA+ positively selected. The sequenced DNA: TGTGCCAGCAGTTTATCGGGACAGTGGAATTCACCCCTCCACTTT. Its translation reads: CASSLSGQWNSPLHF.